A selection of T cell receptor beta chains follows, all from one sample in a study of control samples from healthy donors and cancer patients. The repertoire was sequenced with immunoSEQ multiplex PCR; TCRdb's copy has only in-frame clones and lacks some. The repertoire holds tens of thousands of clones, with 90% to 95% as singletons. The sample consisted of blood. Every receptor here comes from a woman aged 25 to 39 in good health. CDR3s include the opening cysteine and the closing phenylalanine or tryptophan. Fields, in order: clone size, J gene, V gene, D gene, CDR3 protein, CDR3 DNA. D genes are given only for firm matches. Size is stated for part of the rows, as once, few or many counts, or as a class when the clone is expanded.

- TRBJ2-7 TRBV12-3/TRBV12-4 TRBD2 CASSDLAGGEQYF TGTGCCAGCAGTGACCTAGCGGGAGGCGAGCAGTACTTC
- TRBJ1-2 TRBV6-2/TRBV6-3 - CASSSLMGQRYGYTF TGTGCCAGCAGTTCCCTCATGGGCCAACGCTATGGCTACACCTTC
- TRBJ1-1 TRBV7-9 - CASSETGPNTEAFF TGTGCCAGCAGCGAAACAGGGCCGAACACTGAAGCTTTCTTT
- TRBJ2-1 TRBV4-1 - CASSQETPNEQFF TGCGCCAGCAGCCAAGAAACCCCCAATGAGCAGTTCTTC
- TRBJ1-2 TRBV28 TRBD1 CASSFGPDRDYGYTF TGTGCCAGCAGTTTTGGGCCCGACAGGGACTATGGCTACACCTTC
- TRBJ1-6 TRBV19 - CATGVGPSSYNSPLHF TGTGCCACCGGGGTAGGGCCGAGCTCCTATAATTCACCCCTCCACTTT
- TRBJ2-7 TRBV6-5 - CASSYAVSYEQYF TGTGCCAGCAGTTATGCAGTCTCCTACGAGCAGTACTTC
- TRBJ2-3 TRBV6-4 TRBD2 CASRDSGATDTQYF TGTGCCAGCAGAGATAGCGGGGCCACAGATACGCAGTATTTT
- TRBJ1-1 TRBV2 - CASSEGRVNTEAFF TGTGCCAGCAGTGAAGGTCGGGTAAACACTGAAGCTTTCTTT
- TRBJ2-1 TRBV6-2/TRBV6-3 TRBD1 CASSYSVSRQGDEQFF TGTGCCAGCAGTTACAGTGTATCGAGACAGGGCGATGAGCAGTTCTTC
- TRBJ1-4 TRBV2 - CASIRTMATNEKLFF TGTGCCAGCATCCGGACTATGGCAACTAATGAAAAACTGTTTTTT
- TRBJ1-1 TRBV7-2 - CASSPAGGYTEAFF TGTGCCAGCAGCCCAGCCGGGGGTTACACTGAAGCTTTCTTT
- TRBJ1-1 TRBV7-9 - CACHLNTASEAFF TGTGCCTGCCACTTAAATACAGCCTCCGAAGCTTTCTTT
- TRBJ2-5 TRBV3-1/TRBV3-2 TRBD2 CASSQALAGAEETQYF TGTGCCAGCAGCCAAGCACTAGCGGGAGCGGAGGAGACCCAGTACTTC
once TRBJ1-4 TRBV5-1 TRBD1 CASSLAGTGGEKLFF TGCGCCAGCAGCTTGGCCGGGACAGGGGGAGAAAAACTGTTTTTT